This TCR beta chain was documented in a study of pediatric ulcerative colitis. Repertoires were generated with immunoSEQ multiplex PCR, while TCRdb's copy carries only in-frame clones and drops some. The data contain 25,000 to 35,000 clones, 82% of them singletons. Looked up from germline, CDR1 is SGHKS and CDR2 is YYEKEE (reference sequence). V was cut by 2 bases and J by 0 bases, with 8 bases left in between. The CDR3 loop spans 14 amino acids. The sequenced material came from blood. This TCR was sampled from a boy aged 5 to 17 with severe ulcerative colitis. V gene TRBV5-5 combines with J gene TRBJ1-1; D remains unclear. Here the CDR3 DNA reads TGTGCCAGCAGCTTTGCAGTTATGAACACTGAAGCTTTCTTT. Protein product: CASSFAVMNTEAFF.